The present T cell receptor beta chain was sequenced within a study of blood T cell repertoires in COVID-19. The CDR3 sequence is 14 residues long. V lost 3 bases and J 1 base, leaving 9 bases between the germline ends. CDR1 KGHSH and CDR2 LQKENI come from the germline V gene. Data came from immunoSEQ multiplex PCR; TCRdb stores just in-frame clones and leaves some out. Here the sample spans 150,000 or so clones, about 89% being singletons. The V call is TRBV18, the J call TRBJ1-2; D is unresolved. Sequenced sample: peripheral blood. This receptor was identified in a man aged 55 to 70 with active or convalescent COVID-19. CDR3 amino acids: CASSPDGVNYGYTF. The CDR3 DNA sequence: TGTGCCAGCTCACCTGACGGGGTTAACTATGGCTACACCTTC.